Here is one T cell receptor beta chain with its context. Its recognized antigen is unknown. No much larger clone exists at a distance of one base, and base qualities are not known. The cohort was made up of approximately 700 healthy bone marrow donors. Cohort members were all nominally healthy when sampled, although unrecorded immune exposures were likely present. The donor was CMV seropositive and was included in the group of 290 or so seropositive cohort members. A peripheral blood sample was provided by each donor, and peripheral blood mononuclear cells were used for TCR beta sequencing. The Qiagen DNeasy Blood Extraction Kit was used to extract genomic DNA from the blood cell samples. V loses 7 bases, J loses 2 bases, and the germline ends lie 15 bases apart. From cysteine to phenylalanine, the CDR3 is 15 amino acids long. Only CDR3 DNA is held: 45 bases, read in frame from base 1. The germline V gene specifies WSHSY as CDR1 and SAAADI as CDR2.

The data were taken from a study of cytomegalovirus exposure and HLA in healthy donors (dated by TCRdb to the late 2010s). Study-level background: An earlier analysis of approximately 640 of the donors reported 250 to 350 Gb of sequence data and 120 million or so unique TCR beta sequences from approximately 180 million T cells. HLA typing covered class I and class II loci at four-digit resolution. The study profiled the T cell repertoires of approximately 700 subjects by immunosequencing and related them to cytomegalovirus serostatus. A separate validation cohort of 100 to 150 different subjects was used in addition to the 666-subject first cohort. Typing coverage varied by locus: roughly 620-630 donors for A, B, C, DRB1 and DQB1; more than 500 for DQA1; 600 to 610 for DPA1; fewer than 480 for DPB1. Alongside the repertoire data, information on donor age, sex, ethnicity and CMV serostatus was compiled. In the later analysis, no new phenotypic data were used to find candidate immune exposures; instead, reliance was placed on TCR beta sequences and their occurrence across donors. In a later genetic analysis, genome-wide SNP genotypes for about 65% of the 666 donors were used, and that subset was treated as a discovery cohort. Around 320 gigabases of sequencing data and approximately 85 million unique TCR sequences were included in an early release covering several hundred HLA-typed donors. An earlier analysis of 587 of the donors used high-throughput TCR beta sequencing to judge whether each TCR beta V gene segment behaved as functional or pseudogenic. The study aimed to test whether signatures of past pathogen exposure could be identified by cataloging public T cell receptors. All discovery cohort repertoires had been generated on a single sequencing platform. To predict cytomegalovirus infection status, the study brought together high-throughput TCR immunosequencing, statistical association of individual TCRs with disease status, and machine learning. Across 300 to 500 genotyped donors of the cohort, an average of approximately 240,000 unique TCR beta nucleotide sequences per donor were sequenced, and roughly 20% of those sequences were non-productive. In a later analysis, previously published TCR beta repertoires from several hundred donors were re-analyzed and high-resolution HLA genotyping was added so that TCR occurrence patterns could be studied. Of the roughly 400 genotyped donors, less than 90% were placed in the genetic ancestry cluster associated with self-reported Caucasian donors. About five DR-DQ haplotypes were handled as single units for association and clustering because linkage in the cohort was strong.

The library was generated by the immunoSEQ multiplex PCR assay. The multiplex PCR relied on a mix of 60 forward primers for TCR Vbeta segments and 13 reverse primers for TCR Jbeta segments. The CDR3 region of rearranged TCR beta genes was amplified from genomic DNA with a multiplex PCR assay. The Illumina HiSeq System was used to sequence the amplified TCR beta libraries as 87-base-pair reads. From the authors' description of their analysis: A later analysis tallied around 87 million unique TCR beta chains across the 550 to 850 repertoires, and approximately 11 million of those chains were shared by two or more donors. A nearest-neighbor algorithm error-corrected the raw reads and collapsed the reads into unique sequences, merging closely related sequences to remove PCR and sequencing errors. Alignment of CDR3 sequences to IMGT reference sequences was used to assign V, D and J gene segments. For a sequence to be retained, at least a six-nucleotide match to both a V gene segment and a J gene segment was required. A rearrangement was called productive if the CDR3 had no stop codons and remained in frame with V and J, and every other rearrangement was called non-productive. CDR3 was defined according to IMGT convention as the region running from the second conserved V-encoded cysteine to the conserved J-encoded phenylalanine. The earlier analysis of about 610 of the donors excluded sequences that lacked an unambiguous match to a single V gene segment. An earlier analysis of 587 of the donors classified V segments as functional when productive rearrangements were above 56.7% and as segregating when the standard deviation between donors was above 5%. To diagnose cytomegalovirus status from the catalog of TCR beta chain sequences, a statistical classification framework was built. In a later analysis, TCR nucleotide sequences were compared against IMGT/GENE-DB human TR gene sequences so that V and J genes could be assigned. A later analysis assigned CDR3 sequences and most-parsimonious VDJ recombination scenarios with the TCRdist pipeline. In a later analysis, every TCR beta chain was defined by the combination of its CDR3 amino acid sequence and its V-gene family, and reads without a unique V-gene family were dropped. A later analysis removed 550 to 650 highly shared, low-generation-probability nucleotide sequences to deal with suspected cross-contamination and a sequencing artifact. A later analysis calculated a clonal expansion index for each public chain from normalized within-repertoire ranks of inferred template counts. A later analysis computed generation probabilities with a VDJ recombination model fitted to out-of-frame rearrangements, and checked the results against IGoR. In a later analysis, TCR-TCR, TCR-HLA and TCR-CMV co-occurrence was scored with hypergeometric tests, and a repertoire-size bias correction was applied to TCR pairs. To estimate false discovery rates, a later analysis permuted the HLA or CMV assignments 20 times. A later analysis grouped co-occurring TCRs with DBSCAN, adding TCRdist sequence similarity when clustering within HLA-allele-positive subsets. Co-occurrence clustering excluded repertoires with fewer than 30,000 or more than 120,000 public chains, plus five with anomalous nucleotide sharing. TCRdb carries this immuneACCESS record with in-frame sequences only. Its versions omit some clonotypes, under half of them owing to an unresolved V gene in the studies checked, with the rest unexplained. The V and J calls and clone size are taken from that table; D and trimming were inferred from the DNA. The sample has some 200,000 clones on record, approximately 88% of them singletons. Clones ranked in the top ten supply about 2.4% of the sample.

Results the study describes overall, beyond this receptor: The classifier was reported to diagnose cytomegalovirus status with high specificity and sensitivity in both the original cohort and the validation cohort. A few of the identified cytomegalovirus-associated TCR beta chains were confirmed in vitro to be specific for cytomegalovirus antigens. Some IMGT-functional V segments, including TRBV6-2 and TRBV6-3, could not be distinguished by the 87-base-pair reads and were therefore excluded. A later analysis found that HLA-associated TCR beta chains were more clonally expanded and had lower generation probabilities than equally common non-associated chains. The study gave a list of more than 150 TCR beta chains associated with cytomegalovirus. Most TCR sequences were seen in very few donors, while some public TCRs were found in many individuals. When HLA alleles, especially DR and DQ, strongly co-occurred, TCR associations were difficult to assign to individual alleles. According to a later analysis, most CMV-associated TCR beta chains appeared to be HLA-restricted, and the HLA associations seemed to be driven largely by CMV exposure. Correlated functional status among segregating V segments might be attributable to linkage disequilibrium, but an unknown experimental factor could not be ruled out. In a later analysis, several top co-occurrence clusters were reported to appear linked to parvovirus B19, influenza, CMV and Epstein-Barr virus. The only immune exposure information available for the cohort was CMV serostatus. In a later analysis, around 17,000 TCR beta sequences were associated with specific HLA alleles at a false discovery rate of 0.05. Because counts were too low, roughly 17 rarely observed V segments, including chromosome 9 orphons, were left out of the earlier analysis of approximately 580 of the donors. A further reported finding was that TCR beta sequences accurately predicted the HLA-A and HLA-B alleles for most subjects in the first cohort. The authors suggested that the approach could potentially be extended to other disease states and immunological phenotypes. A later analysis found that TCR association rates varied across HLA loci, with DRB1 alleles showing the most associated TCRs and HLA-C alleles the fewest. Sequencing depth was assumed to be roughly uniform across donors in the presence/absence analyses, though that assumption may not hold. V-gene and J-gene trimming of TCR beta chains was associated with a missense DCLRE1C variant in a later genetic analysis, and the association was replicated in an independent cohort. Broadly in line with IMGT annotations, most TCR beta V segments showed up in productive rearrangements about 90% or about 30% of the time in an earlier analysis of several hundred of the donors. Because HLA typing was missing for some donors at each locus, association tests included only the typed subset. In this cohort, only TCR beta chains were sequenced, and detectable features were limited by the absence of alpha or paired-chain data. A cluster of highly shared sequence variants was judged likely to represent a technical artifact of the sequencing pipeline. Compared with the roughly 670-donor mean, donors in an Asian-associated ancestry cluster had fewer N-insertions in productive TCRs, according to a later genetic analysis.

This sequence uses TRBV10-2 and TRBJ1-5; the D gene cannot be resolved reliably. Sample: PBMCs. The clonotype was recovered from a woman aged 45-60 years in good health and CMV-seropositive. The nucleotide sequence is TGCGCCAGCACTGTGCGTTCATCCGGCAATCAGCCCCAGCATTTT. It encodes CASTVRSSGNQPQHF.